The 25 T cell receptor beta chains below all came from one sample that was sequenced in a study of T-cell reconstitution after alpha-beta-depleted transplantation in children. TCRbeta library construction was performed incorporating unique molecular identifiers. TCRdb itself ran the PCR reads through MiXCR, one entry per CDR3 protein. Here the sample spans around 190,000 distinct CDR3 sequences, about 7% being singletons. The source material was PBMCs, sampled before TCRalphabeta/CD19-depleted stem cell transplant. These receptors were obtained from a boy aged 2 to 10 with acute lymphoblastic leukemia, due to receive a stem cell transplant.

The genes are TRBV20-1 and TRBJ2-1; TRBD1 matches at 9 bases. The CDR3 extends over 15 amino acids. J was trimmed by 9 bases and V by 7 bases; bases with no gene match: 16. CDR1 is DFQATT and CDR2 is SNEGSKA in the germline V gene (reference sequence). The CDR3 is CSGWWSRTGGFEQFF. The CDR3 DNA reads TGCAGTGGCTGGTGGTCGCGTACAGGGGGCTTTGAGCAGTTCTTC.

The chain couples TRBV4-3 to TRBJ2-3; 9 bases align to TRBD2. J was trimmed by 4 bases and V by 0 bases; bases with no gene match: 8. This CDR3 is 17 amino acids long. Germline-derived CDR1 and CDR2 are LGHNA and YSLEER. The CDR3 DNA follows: TGCGCCAGCAGCCAAGAATGGCTAGCGGGGATTTCAGATACGCAGTATTTT. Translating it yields CASSQEWLAGISDTQYF.

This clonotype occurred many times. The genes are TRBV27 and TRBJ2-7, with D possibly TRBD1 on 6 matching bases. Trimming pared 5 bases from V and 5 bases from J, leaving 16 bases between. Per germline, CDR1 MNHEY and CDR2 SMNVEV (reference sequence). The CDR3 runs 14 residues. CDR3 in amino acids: CASSPTGQGDEQYF. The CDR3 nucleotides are TGTGCCAGCAGTCCCACAGGGCAGGGCGACGAGCAGTACTTC.

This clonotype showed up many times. The CDR3: CASSTRGGPDTQYF. The CDR3 nucleotides are TGTGCCAGCAGCACTAGAGGAGGACCAGATACGCAGTATTTT. The V gene is TRBV5-5, the J gene TRBJ2-3; D perhaps matches TRBD2 (5 bases). The CDR3 length is 14 residues. CDR1 and CDR2 (germline): SGHKS, YYEKEE (reference sequence). V lost 4 bases and J lost 4, with 13 bases in between.

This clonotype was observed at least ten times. CDR3 sequence (DNA): TGTGCCAGCAGCTTAAAACGGGACACCGGGGAGCTGTTTTTT. Protein sequence: CASSLKRDTGELFF. The J gene is TRBJ2-2, the V gene TRBV11-2; D gene unclear. Germline V gene lookup returns CDR1 SGHAT and CDR2 FQNNGV. CDR3 length: 14 amino acids. V was trimmed by 2 bases and J by 3 bases, leaving 7 bases between them.

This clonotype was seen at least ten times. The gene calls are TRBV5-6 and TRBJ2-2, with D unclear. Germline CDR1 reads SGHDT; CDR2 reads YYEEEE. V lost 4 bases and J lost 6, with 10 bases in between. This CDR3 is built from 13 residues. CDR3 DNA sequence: TGTGCCAGCAGCCTTGGGTTTCCCGGGGAGCTGTTTTTT. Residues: CASSLGFPGELFF.

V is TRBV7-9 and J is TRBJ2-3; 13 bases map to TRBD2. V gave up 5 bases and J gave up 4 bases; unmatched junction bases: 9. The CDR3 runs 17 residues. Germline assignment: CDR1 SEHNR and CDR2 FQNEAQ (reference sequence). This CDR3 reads CASSPGTSGTVADTQYF. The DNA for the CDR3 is TGTGCCAGCAGCCCGGGGACTAGCGGGACCGTCGCAGATACGCAGTATTTT.

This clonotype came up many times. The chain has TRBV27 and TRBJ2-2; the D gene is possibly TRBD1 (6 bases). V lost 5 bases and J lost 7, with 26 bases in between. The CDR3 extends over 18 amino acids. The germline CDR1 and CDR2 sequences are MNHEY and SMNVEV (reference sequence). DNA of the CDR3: TGTGCCAGCAGTCCCGGGACATGGCCAGGGCCCGAGGACGGGGAGCTGTTTTTT. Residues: CASSPGTWPGPEDGELFF.

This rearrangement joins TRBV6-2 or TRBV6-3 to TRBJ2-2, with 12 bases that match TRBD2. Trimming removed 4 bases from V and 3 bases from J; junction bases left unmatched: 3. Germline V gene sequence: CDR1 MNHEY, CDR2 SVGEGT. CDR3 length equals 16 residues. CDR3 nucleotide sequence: TGTGCCAGCAGTTCTAGGACTAGCGGGGACACCGGGGAGCTGTTTTTT. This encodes CASSSRTSGDTGELFF.

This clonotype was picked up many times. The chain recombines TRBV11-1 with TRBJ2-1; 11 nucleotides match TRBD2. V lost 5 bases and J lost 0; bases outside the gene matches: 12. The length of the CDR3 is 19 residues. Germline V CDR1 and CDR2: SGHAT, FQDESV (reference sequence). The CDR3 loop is CASSPKALAGASSYNEQFF. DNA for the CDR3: TGTGCCAGCAGCCCGAAAGCACTAGCGGGAGCAAGCTCCTACAATGAGCAGTTCTTC.

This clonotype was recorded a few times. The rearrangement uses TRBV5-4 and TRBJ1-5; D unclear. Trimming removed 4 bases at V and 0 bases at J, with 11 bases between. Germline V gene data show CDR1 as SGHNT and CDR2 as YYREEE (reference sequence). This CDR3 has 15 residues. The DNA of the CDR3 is TGTGCCAGCAGCATCGAACCGGATAGCAATCAGCCCCAGCATTTT. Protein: CASSIEPDSNQPQHF.

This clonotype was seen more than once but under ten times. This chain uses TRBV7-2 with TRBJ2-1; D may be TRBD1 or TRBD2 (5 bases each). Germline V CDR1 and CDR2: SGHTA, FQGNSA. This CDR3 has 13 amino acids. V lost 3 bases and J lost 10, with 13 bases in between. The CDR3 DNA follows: TGTGCCAGCAGCTTGCAGAGGGACGGAGAGCAGTTCTTC. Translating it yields CASSLQRDGEQFF. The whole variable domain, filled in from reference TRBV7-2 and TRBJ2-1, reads GAGVSQSPSNKVTEKGKDVELRCDPISGHTALYWYRQSLGQGLEFLIYFQGNSAPDKSGLPSDRFSAERTGGSVSTLTIQRTQQEDSAVYLCASSLQRDGEQFFGPGTRLTVL.

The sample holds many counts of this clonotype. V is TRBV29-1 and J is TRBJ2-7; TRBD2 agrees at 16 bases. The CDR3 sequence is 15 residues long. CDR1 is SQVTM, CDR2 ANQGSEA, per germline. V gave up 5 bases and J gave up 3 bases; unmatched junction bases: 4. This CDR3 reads CSVQGLAGGLYEQYF. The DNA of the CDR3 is TGCAGCGTTCAGGGACTAGCGGGAGGGCTCTACGAGCAGTACTTC.

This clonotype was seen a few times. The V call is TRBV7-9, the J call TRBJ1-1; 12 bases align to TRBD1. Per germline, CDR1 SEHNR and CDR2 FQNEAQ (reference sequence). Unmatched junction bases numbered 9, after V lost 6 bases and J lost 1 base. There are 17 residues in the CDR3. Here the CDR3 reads CASRPFGTGGANTEAFF. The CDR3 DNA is TGTGCCAGCAGGCCCTTTGGGACAGGGGGCGCGAACACTGAAGCTTTCTTT.

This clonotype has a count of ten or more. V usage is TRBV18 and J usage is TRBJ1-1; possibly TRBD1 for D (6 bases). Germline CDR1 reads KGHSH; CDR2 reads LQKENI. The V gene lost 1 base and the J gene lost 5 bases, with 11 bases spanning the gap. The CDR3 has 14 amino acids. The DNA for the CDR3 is TGTGCCAGCTCACCACGGGGGGGCTCGACTGAAGCTTTCTTT. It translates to CASSPRGGSTEAFF.

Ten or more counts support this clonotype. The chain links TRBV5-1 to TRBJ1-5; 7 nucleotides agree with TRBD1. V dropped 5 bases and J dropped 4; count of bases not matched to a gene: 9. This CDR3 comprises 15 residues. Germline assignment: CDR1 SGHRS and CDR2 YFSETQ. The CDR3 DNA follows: TGCGCCAGCAGTACCACAGGGGACCCGAATCAGCCCCAGCATTTT. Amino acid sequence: CASSTTGDPNQPQHF.

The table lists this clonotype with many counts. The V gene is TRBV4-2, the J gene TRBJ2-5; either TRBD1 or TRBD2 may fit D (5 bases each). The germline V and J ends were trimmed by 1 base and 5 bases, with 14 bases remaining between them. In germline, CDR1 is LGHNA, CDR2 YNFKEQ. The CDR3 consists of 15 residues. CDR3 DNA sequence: TGTGCCAGCAGCCAAGGGGGGAATCAGAGGGAGACCCAGTACTTC. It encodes CASSQGGNQRETQYF.

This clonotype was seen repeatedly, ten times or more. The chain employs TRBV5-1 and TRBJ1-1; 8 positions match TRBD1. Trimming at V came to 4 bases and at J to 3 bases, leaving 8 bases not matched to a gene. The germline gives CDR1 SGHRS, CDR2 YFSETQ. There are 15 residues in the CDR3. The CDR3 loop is CASSKGQGQDTEAFF. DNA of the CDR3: TGCGCCAGCAGCAAAGGACAGGGACAGGACACTGAAGCTTTCTTT.

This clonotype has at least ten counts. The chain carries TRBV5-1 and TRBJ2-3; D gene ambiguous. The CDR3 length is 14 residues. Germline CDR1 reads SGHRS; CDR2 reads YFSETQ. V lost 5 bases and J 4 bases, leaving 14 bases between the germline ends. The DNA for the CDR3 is TGCGCCAGCAGTGGCGGAAGGATGTCAGATACGCAGTATTTT. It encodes CASSGGRMSDTQYF.

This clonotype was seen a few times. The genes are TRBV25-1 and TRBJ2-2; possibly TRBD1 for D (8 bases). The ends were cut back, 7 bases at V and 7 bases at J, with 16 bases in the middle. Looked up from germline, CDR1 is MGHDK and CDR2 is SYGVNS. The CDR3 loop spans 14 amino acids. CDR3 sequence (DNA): TGTGCCAGCACCCGGACAGGGAGGGACGGGGAGCTGTTTTTT. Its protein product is CASTRTGRDGELFF.

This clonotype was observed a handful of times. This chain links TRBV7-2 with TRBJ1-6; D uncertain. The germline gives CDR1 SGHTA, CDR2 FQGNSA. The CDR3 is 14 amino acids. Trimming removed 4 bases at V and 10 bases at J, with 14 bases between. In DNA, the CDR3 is TGTGCCAGCAGCTCCCCATGGGATGGCTCACCCCTCCACTTT. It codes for CASSSPWDGSPLHF. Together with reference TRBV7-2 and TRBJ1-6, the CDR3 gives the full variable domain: GAGVSQSPSNKVTEKGKDVELRCDPISGHTALYWYRQSLGQGLEFLIYFQGNSAPDKSGLPSDRFSAERTGGSVSTLTIQRTQQEDSAVYLCASSSPWDGSPLHFGNGTRLTVT.

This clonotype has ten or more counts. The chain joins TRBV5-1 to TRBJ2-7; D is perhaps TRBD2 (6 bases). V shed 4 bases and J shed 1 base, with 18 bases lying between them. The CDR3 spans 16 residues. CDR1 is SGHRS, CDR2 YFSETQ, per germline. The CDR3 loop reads CASSLSGGGASYEQYF. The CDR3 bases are TGCGCCAGCAGCCTCAGTGGGGGAGGAGCGTCCTACGAGCAGTACTTC.

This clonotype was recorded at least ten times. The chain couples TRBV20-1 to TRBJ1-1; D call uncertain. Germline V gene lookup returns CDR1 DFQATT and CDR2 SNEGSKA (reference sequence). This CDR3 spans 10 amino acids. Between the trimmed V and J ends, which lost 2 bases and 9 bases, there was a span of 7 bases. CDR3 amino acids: CSARNGQAFF. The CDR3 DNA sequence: TGCAGTGCTAGAAACGGACAAGCTTTCTTT.

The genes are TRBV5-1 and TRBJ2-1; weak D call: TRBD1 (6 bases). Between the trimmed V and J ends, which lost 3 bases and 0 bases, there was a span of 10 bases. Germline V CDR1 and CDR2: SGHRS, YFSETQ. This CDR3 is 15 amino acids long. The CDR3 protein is CASSWDTRSYNEQFF. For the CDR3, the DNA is TGCGCCAGCAGCTGGGACACCCGCTCCTACAATGAGCAGTTCTTC.

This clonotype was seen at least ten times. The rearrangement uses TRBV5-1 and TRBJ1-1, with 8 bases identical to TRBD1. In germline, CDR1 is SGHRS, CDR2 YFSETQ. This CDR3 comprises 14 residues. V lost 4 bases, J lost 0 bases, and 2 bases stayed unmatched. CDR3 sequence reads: CASSEGQVNTEAFF. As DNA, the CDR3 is TGCGCCAGCAGCGAGGGACAGGTGAACACTGAAGCTTTCTTT.